The T cell receptor (beta chain) under discussion was sequenced for a study of blood T cell repertoires in COVID-19. The overall study: The analysed material was cDNA or gDNA that came from T cells, B-cell-depleted T cells, or PBMCs.

The CDR3 is 14 residues long. CDR1 is SNHLY and CDR2 is FYNNEI in the germline V gene. The V end lost 4 bases, the J end lost 4 bases, and 11 bases lay between the germline ends. Sequencing was performed with immunoSEQ multiplex PCR; in TCRdb, only in-frame clones are kept and a portion is missing. The sample includes under 350,000 clones, roughly 88% of them seen just once. This clone was observed a handful of times. Sequencing was carried out using peripheral blood. This receptor was taken from a woman between 65 and 79 years old with acute or convalescent COVID-19. The genes are TRBV2 and TRBJ1-5; a possible D gene is TRBD1 (5 bases). The CDR3 protein is CASSVDSQNQPQHF. Here the CDR3 DNA reads TGTGCCAGCAGTGTTGACAGTCAGAATCAGCCCCAGCATTTT. Based on the CDR3 plus reference TRBV2 and TRBJ1-5, the full variable domain is EPEVTQTPSHQVTQMGQEVILRCVPISNHLYFYWYRQILGQKVEFLVSFYNNEISEKSEIFDDQFSVERPDGSNFTLKIRSTKLEDSAMYFCASSVDSQNQPQHFGDGTRLSIL.